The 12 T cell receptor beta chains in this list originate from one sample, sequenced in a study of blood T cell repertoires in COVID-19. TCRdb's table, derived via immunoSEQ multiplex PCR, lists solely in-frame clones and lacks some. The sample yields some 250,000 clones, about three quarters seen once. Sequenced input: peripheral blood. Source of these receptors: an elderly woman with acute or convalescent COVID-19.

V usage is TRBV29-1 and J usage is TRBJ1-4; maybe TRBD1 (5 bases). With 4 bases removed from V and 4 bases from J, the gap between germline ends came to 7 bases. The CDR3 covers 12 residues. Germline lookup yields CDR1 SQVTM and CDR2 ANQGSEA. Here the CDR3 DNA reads TGCAGCGTTGTGGGGCATAATGAAAAACTGTTTTTT. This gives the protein CSVVGHNEKLFF. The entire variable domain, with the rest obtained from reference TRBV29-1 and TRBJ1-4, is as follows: SAVISQKPSRDICQRGTSLTIQCQVDSQVTMMFWYRQQPGQSLTLIATANQGSEATYESGFVIDKFPISRPNLTFSTLTVSNMSPEDSSIYLCSVVGHNEKLFFGSGTQLSVL.

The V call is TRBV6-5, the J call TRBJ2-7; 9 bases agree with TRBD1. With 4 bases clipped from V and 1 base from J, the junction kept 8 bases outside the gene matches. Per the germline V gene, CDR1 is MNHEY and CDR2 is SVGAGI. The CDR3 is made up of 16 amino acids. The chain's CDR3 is CASSSPGTGPSYEQYF. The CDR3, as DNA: TGTGCCAGCAGTTCCCCCGGGACAGGGCCTTCCTACGAGCAGTACTTC.

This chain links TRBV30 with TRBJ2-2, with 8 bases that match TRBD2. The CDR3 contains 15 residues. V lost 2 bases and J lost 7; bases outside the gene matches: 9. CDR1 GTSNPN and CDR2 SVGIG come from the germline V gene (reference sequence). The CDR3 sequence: CAWSPGLDIYGELFF. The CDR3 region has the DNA TGTGCCTGGAGTCCGGGACTAGATATCTACGGGGAGCTGTTTTTT.

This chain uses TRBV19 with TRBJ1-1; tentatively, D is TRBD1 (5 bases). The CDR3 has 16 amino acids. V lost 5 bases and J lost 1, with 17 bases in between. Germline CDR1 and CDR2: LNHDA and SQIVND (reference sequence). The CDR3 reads CASSLGGTWTNTEAFF. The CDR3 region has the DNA TGTGCCAGTAGTCTGGGGGGTACGTGGACGAACACTGAAGCTTTCTTT.

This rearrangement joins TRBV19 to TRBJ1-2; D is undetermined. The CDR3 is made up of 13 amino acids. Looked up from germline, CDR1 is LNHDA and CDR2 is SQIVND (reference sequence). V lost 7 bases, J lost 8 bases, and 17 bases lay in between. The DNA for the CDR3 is TGTGCCAGTACCCGAAACCGACTGGAGGGCTACACCTTC. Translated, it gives CASTRNRLEGYTF.

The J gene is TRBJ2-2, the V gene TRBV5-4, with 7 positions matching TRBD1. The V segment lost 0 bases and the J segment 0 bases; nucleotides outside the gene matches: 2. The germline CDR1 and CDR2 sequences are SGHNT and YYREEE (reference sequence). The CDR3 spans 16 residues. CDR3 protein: CASSLAQGANTGELFF. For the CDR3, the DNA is TGTGCCAGCAGCTTGGCGCAGGGGGCGAACACCGGGGAGCTGTTTTTT. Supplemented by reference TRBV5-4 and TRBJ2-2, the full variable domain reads ETGVTQSPTHLIKTRGQQVTLRCSSQSGHNTVSWYQQALGQGPQFIFQYYREEENGRGNFPPRFSGLQFPNYSSELNVNALELDDSALYLCASSLAQGANTGELFFGEGSRLTVL.

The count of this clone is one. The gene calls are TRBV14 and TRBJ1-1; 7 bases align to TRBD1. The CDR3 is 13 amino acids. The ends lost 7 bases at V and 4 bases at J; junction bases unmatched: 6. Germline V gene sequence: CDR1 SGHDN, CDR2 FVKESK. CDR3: CASNRQGFTEAFF. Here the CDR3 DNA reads TGTGCCAGCAACCGACAGGGTTTCACTGAAGCTTTCTTT. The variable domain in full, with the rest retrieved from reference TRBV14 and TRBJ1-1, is EAGVTQFPSHSVIEKGQTVTLRCDPISGHDNLYWYRRVMGKEIKFLLHFVKESKQDESGMPNNRFLAERTGGTYSTLKVQPAELEDSGVYFCASNRQGFTEAFFGQGTRLTVV.

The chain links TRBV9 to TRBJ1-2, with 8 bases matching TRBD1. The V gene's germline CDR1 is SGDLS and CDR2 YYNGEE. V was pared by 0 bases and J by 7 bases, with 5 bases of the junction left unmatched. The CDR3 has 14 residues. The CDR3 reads CASSVVGQGGGYTF. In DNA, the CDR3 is TGTGCCAGCAGCGTAGTAGGACAGGGTGGTGGCTACACCTTC.

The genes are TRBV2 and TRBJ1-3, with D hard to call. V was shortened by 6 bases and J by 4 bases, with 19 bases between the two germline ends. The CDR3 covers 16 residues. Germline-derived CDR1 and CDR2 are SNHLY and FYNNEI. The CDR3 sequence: CASSSQVSARGNTIYF. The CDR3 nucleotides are TGTGCCAGCAGCTCGCAGGTTTCCGCGAGAGGAAACACCATATATTTT.

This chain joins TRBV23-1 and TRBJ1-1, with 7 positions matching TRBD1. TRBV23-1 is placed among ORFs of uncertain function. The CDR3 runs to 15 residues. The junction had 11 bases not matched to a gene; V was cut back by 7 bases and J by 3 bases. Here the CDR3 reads CASKLSRGADTEAFF. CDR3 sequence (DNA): TGCGCCAGCAAACTTAGCAGGGGGGCGGACACTGAAGCTTTCTTT.

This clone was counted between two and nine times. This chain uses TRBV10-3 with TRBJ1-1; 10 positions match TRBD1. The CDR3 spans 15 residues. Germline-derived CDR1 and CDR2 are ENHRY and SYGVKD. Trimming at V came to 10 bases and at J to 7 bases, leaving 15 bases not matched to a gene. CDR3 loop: CASTPRDRGLGEAFF. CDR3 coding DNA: TGTGCCAGCACCCCCCGGGACAGGGGTTTGGGTGAAGCTTTCTTT.

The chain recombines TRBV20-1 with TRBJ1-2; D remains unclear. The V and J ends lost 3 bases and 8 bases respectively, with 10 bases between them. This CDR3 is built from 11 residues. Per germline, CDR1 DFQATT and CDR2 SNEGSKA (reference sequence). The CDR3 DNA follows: TGCAGTGCTAGTAAAGACTGGGGCTACACCTTC. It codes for CSASKDWGYTF.